This T cell receptor (beta chain) was obtained from a study of T cells in Graves' hyperthyroidism and ophthalmopathy. Study-wide findings and caveats: The majority of expanded thyroid clonotypes above 0.001 also appeared in blood. Median prediction lead before ophthalmopathy onset was around 6.9 months with the model.

This clonotype was seen at least ten times. The antigen remains undetermined. This CDR3 is 13 amino acids long. Between the trimmed V and J ends, which lost 11 bases and 2 bases, there was a span of 16 bases. Germline V gene sequence: CDR1 SNHLY, CDR2 FYNNEI. The study left out patients who had uncontrolled infection, other autoimmune disease, pregnancy or lactation. Thyroid ultrasound, orbital computed tomography, clinical symptoms, and serum thyroxine and TRAb underpinned diagnoses. Amplified TCR beta CDR3 regions came from RNA transcripts. In the first-round RT-PCR of the TCR CDR3, the HTBI primer set was used. A single record per CDR3 protein comes from TCRdb applying MiXCR to the multiplex PCR reads. Found here are 330,000 or so distinct CDR3 sequences, 15% to 20% of them singletons; the top ten hold around 15%.

The sequence derives from a woman between 40 and 55 years old with Graves' ophthalmopathy. This chain uses TRBV2 with TRBJ2-7; D unclear. The sequenced sample consisted of blood. CDR3 amino acids: CASTVPETYEQYF. DNA for the CDR3: TGTGCCTCCACCGTTCCGGAGACCTACGAGCAGTACTTC. Drawing the rest from reference TRBV2 and TRBJ2-7, the complete variable domain is EPEVTQTPSHQVTQMGQEVILRCVPISNHLYFYWYRQILGQKVEFLVSFYNNEISEKSEIFDDQFSVERPDGSNFTLKIRSTKLEDSAMYFCASTVPETYEQYFGPGTRLTVT.